This T cell receptor (beta chain) was captured in a study of CD4 T cells in relation to SARS-CoV-2 and coronaviruses. Study overall: No peptide or an HIV-1 Nef peptide pool served as negative control.

Here immunoSEQ multiplex PCR was the method, and the copy in TCRdb shows in-frame clones only, minus some. The sample shows 25,000 to 30,000 clones, 74% of them seen only once. As concerns this clone: Antigen: not known.

Unexposed donor CD4+ T cells date from about 2011-2018, before the COVID-19 pandemic. The cells were cultured for about ten days before CD4+ T cells were isolated. Germline V gene data show CDR1 as SGHTA and CDR2 as FQGNSA. The V and J ends lost 5 bases and 4 bases respectively, with 12 bases between them. There are 14 residues in the CDR3. Sample: CD4+ T cells from PBMCs, cultured in vitro. This chain uses TRBV7-2 with TRBJ2-1; maybe TRBD2 (6 bases). The TCR sequence derives from a human donor in good health. The CDR3 DNA sequence: TGTGCCAGCAGCCCCGGGGGATCTTACAATGAGCAGTTCTTC. Its translation: CASSPGGSYNEQFF.